One sample yielded the 16 T cell receptor beta chains listed below, sequenced in a study of cytomegalovirus exposure and HLA in healthy donors. TCRdb's table, derived via immunoSEQ multiplex PCR, lists solely in-frame clones and lacks some. In the table there are roughly 140,000 clones, roughly nine tenths of which are singletons. The sequenced sample was PBMCs. Receptor source: a woman under 30 in good health and CMV-seropositive.

J is TRBJ1-1 and V is TRBV11-1; D uncertain. The V gene's germline CDR1 is SGHAT and CDR2 FQDESV (reference sequence). This CDR3 comprises 12 residues. The V end lost 8 bases, the J end lost 1 base, and 8 bases lay between the germline ends. CDR3 coding DNA: TGTGCCAGCGGACGGGGGAACACTGAAGCTTTCTTT. Encoded protein: CASGRGNTEAFF.

This clone turned up a few times. The chain links TRBV28 to TRBJ2-7, with TRBD2 matching over 8 bases. Germline values: CDR1 MDHEN, CDR2 SYDVKM. V shed 2 bases, J shed 2 bases, and the junction held 11 bases outside the gene matches. This CDR3 has 17 amino acids. CDR3: CASSLNSGGRNPYEQYF. The CDR3, as DNA: TGTGCCAGCAGTTTAAACTCTGGCGGGAGGAATCCCTACGAGCAGTACTTC.

This clone appeared once. This chain uses TRBV9 with TRBJ2-1, with D perhaps matching TRBD2 (5 bases). The germline V gene encodes CDR1 SGDLS and CDR2 YYNGEE. Trimming took 0 bases from V and 2 from J, leaving 9 bases between them. The CDR3 is 15 residues long. The CDR3 nucleotides are TGTGCCAGCAGCGTAGGGGGAGCCGCCTACAATGAGCAGTTCTTC. It specifies CASSVGGAAYNEQFF.

This sequence joins TRBV6-5 and TRBJ1-3, with D hard to call. Trimming left V 6 bases short and J 3 bases short, with 12 bases between. CDR1 MNHEY and CDR2 SVGAGI come from the germline V gene. The CDR3 contains 14 residues. The CDR3 DNA sequence: TGTGCCAGCAGGCTTGACCGCGGTGGAAACACCATATATTTT. It yields the protein CASRLDRGGNTIYF.

The chain has TRBV11-3 and TRBJ2-3, with 8 positions matching TRBD2. Germline lookup yields CDR1 SGHNT and CDR2 YENEEA. V dropped 5 bases and J dropped 1; count of bases not matched to a gene: 5. This CDR3 is 15 amino acids long. The CDR3 bases are TGTGCCAGCAGCCTTAGCGGGATACGCACAGATACGCAGTATTTT. The encoded protein is CASSLSGIRTDTQYF. The whole variable domain, remainder taken from reference TRBV11-3 and TRBJ2-3, is EAGVVQSPRYKIIEKKQPVAFWCNPISGHNTLYWYLQNLGQGPELLIRYENEEAVDDSQLPKDRFSAERLKGVDSTLKIQPAELGDSAVYLCASSLSGIRTDTQYFGPGTRLTVL.

The V call is TRBV14, the J call TRBJ2-7, with D perhaps TRBD1 (6 bases). V lost 4 bases and J 0 bases, leaving 25 bases between the germline ends. The CDR3 runs to 19 residues. Germline CDR1 and CDR2: SGHDN and FVKESK. This chain's CDR3 is CASSPSPGHGYTGSYEQYF. CDR3 nucleotides: TGTGCCAGCAGCCCGAGCCCGGGACACGGCTATACGGGCTCCTACGAGCAGTACTTC. The full variable domain, completed using reference TRBV14 and TRBJ2-7, is EAGVTQFPSHSVIEKGQTVTLRCDPISGHDNLYWYRRVMGKEIKFLLHFVKESKQDESGMPNNRFLAERTGGTYSTLKVQPAELEDSGVYFCASSPSPGHGYTGSYEQYFGPGTRLTVT.

This clone was counted only a few times. The chain carries TRBV7-2 and TRBJ2-2; 8 bases fit TRBD1. V dropped 5 bases and J dropped 3; count of bases not matched to a gene: 2. Germline V lookup: CDR1 SGHTA, CDR2 FQGNSA. This CDR3 comprises 14 residues. CDR3 bases: TGTGCCAGCAGCCCGACAGGGGACACCGGGGAGCTGTTTTTT. This gives the protein CASSPTGDTGELFF.

The chain joins TRBV7-2 to TRBJ2-7, with 9 bases that match TRBD1. The CDR3 runs 16 residues. Germline V gene sequence: CDR1 SGHTA, CDR2 FQGNSA. After removal of 7 bases from V and 1 base from J, the junction contained 11 bases not matched to a gene. The CDR3 region is CASNPYTGGTSYEQYF. The DNA of the CDR3 is TGTGCCAGCAACCCTTACACAGGGGGCACATCCTACGAGCAGTACTTC.

The chain links TRBV10-3 to TRBJ2-7; 11 nucleotides match TRBD1. V shed 11 bases and J 8 bases; nucleotides not matched to a gene: 11. The CDR3 consists of 13 residues. Germline V gene lookup returns CDR1 ENHRY and CDR2 SYGVKD. CDR3 in amino acids: CAAALGQGDQQYF. The CDR3 nucleotides are TGTGCCGCGGCACTGGGACAGGGGGATCAGCAGTACTTC.

The gene calls are TRBV6-5 and TRBJ2-7; TRBD1 matches at 10 bases. Per germline, CDR1 MNHEY and CDR2 SVGAGI. V was clipped by 5 bases and J by 0 bases; unmatched bases: 4. This CDR3 contains 15 residues. This chain's CDR3 is CASSTGQGGSYEQYF. For the CDR3, the DNA is TGTGCCAGCAGTACCGGACAGGGGGGCTCCTACGAGCAGTACTTC.

This rearrangement joins TRBV2 to TRBJ2-2; 8 nucleotides agree with TRBD1. The CDR3 contains 16 residues. Germline V CDR1 and CDR2: SNHLY, FYNNEI. V dropped 4 bases and J dropped 7; count of bases not matched to a gene: 11. The CDR3 DNA follows: TGTGCCAGCAGTGTGGGACAGGCGTGGGCGGGCGGGGAGCTGTTTTTT. Its translation is CASSVGQAWAGGELFF.

This rearrangement joins TRBV7-6 to TRBJ2-6; 11 nucleotides agree with TRBD1. The V segment lost 5 bases and the J segment 4 bases; nucleotides outside the gene matches: 13. The CDR3 loop spans 19 amino acids. Germline lookup yields CDR1 SGHVS and CDR2 FNYEAQ. The CDR3 region is CASSPYPDRGLGGANVLTF. CDR3 coding DNA: TGTGCCAGCAGCCCCTACCCGGACAGGGGGCTGGGCGGGGCCAACGTCCTGACTTTC.

The chain couples TRBV28 to TRBJ1-4; D remains ambiguous. The V end was cut by 7 bases, the J end by 7 bases, with 13 bases between. CDR1 and CDR2 (germline): MDHEN, SYDVKM. This CDR3 contains 13 residues. The CDR3 DNA reads as TGTGCCAGCACCCTCCCAGCGCGTGAAAAACTGTTTTTT. Translation: CASTLPAREKLFF.

This clone has just one count. This chain's CDR3 is CASDRGRYSNQPQHF. The CDR3 region has the DNA TGCGCCAGCGACAGGGGGAGATATAGCAATCAGCCCCAGCATTTT. The chain joins TRBV10-1 to TRBJ1-5; TRBD1 matches at 9 bases. The CDR3 has 15 residues. CDR1 is WNHNN and CDR2 is SYGVQD in the germline V gene (reference sequence). With 8 bases clipped from V and 0 bases from J, the junction kept 5 bases outside the gene matches.

This chain joins TRBV6-1 and TRBJ2-7; D remains ambiguous. The CDR3 is 13 residues long. Germline loops: CDR1 MNHNS, CDR2 SASEGT. V was shortened by 2 bases and J by 3 bases, with 8 bases between the two germline ends. The CDR3 DNA follows: TGTGCCAGCAGTGAAAGCAACGACTACGAGCAGTACTTC. Protein sequence: CASSESNDYEQYF.

The rearrangement joins TRBV18 to TRBJ2-7, with D possibly being TRBD1 (7 bases). Between the trimmed V and J ends, which lost 2 bases and 2 bases, there was a span of 19 bases. The germline V gene has CDR1 KGHSH and CDR2 LQKENI. The CDR3 spans 17 residues. In DNA, the CDR3 is TGTGCCAGCTCACCATCAATATCGCCCAGGGGGGCCTACGAGCAGTACTTC. Its protein is CASSPSISPRGAYEQYF.